The source of this T cell receptor beta chain is a study of CD8+CD57+ T cells in acquired aplastic anemia. For the study at large: Sorting CD4+ and CD8+ cells gave DNA averaging about 3.1 ug.

Sequenced patients had shown CD8+CD57+ cell expansion by flow cytometry. At the time of blood sampling, patients had not yet received any therapy. In regard to this clonotype: What it binds is unknown.

Investigators profiled TCR beta VDJ and CDR3 from genomic DNA template. In TCRdb, the reads were re-called with MiXCR into one record per CDR3 protein. This sample yields 180,000 or so distinct CDR3 sequences, of which nearly 65% are seen a single time; approximately 42% belongs to the top ten. CDR3 size: 17 residues. The J segment lost 0 bases and the V segment lost 4 bases, leaving 9 bases of the junction unmatched. The germline gives CDR1 SGHKS, CDR2 YYEKEE (reference sequence). Broader study findings: Sharing between patients and controls was observed for 25 to 30 CD8+ CDR3 sequences. For CD8+ Simpson's diversity, patients and controls showed no significant difference.

The TCR sequence derives from a human donor with aplastic anemia. Specimen: sorted CD4+, CD8+, or CD8+CD57+ T cells (not recorded which) from PBMCs. The chain uses TRBV5-5 and TRBJ2-3, with 9 bases fitting TRBD2. The CDR3 is CASSLPGTSRSTDTQYF. CDR3 sequence (DNA): TGTGCCAGCAGCCTACCCGGGACTAGCAGAAGCACAGATACGCAGTATTTT.